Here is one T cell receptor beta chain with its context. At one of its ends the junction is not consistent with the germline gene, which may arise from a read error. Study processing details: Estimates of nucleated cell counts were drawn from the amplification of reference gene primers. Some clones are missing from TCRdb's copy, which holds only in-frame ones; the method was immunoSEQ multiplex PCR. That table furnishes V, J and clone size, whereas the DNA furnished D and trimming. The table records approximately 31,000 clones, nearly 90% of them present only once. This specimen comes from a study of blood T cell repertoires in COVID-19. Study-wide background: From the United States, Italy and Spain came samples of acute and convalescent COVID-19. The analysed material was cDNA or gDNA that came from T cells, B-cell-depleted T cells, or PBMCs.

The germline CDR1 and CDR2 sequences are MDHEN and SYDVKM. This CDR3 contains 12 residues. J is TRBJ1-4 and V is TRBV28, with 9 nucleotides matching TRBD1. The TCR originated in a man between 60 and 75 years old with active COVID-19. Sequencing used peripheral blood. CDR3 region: CASTTVGDRAHF. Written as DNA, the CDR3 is TGTGCCAGCACCACCGTGGGGGACAGGGCACATTTT. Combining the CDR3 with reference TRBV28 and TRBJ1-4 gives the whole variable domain DVKVTQSSRYLVKRTGEKVFLECVQDMDHENMFWYRQDPGLGLRLIYFSYDVKMKEKGDIPEGYSVSREKKERFSLILESASTNQTSMYLCASTTVGDRAHFGSGTQLSVL.